This TCR beta chain was profiled in a study of T cells expressing NK-cell markers. Looking at the study overall: Most of the eight sequenced donors tested HCMV-seropositive; one tested seronegative. Findings and caveats of the study: 1.0-7.0% of CD8+ T cells in about 6 donors belonged to dominant NKG2C+ clonotypes. Where several donors were concerned, these clonotypes also led the CD3+CD56-NKG2C+ fraction.

The CDR3 runs 14 residues. CDR1 MNHNS and CDR2 SASEGT come from the germline V gene. A word on this clonotype: Its target is not known.

TCRdb processed the 5' RACE reads again and assigns one entry to each CDR3 protein, with no DNA. The sample holds 120,000 to 150,000 distinct CDR3 sequences. This chain uses TRBV6-1 with TRBJ2-5; TCRdb gives TRBD1 as the D gene, but with no DNA this cannot be confirmed. The sequencing input was blood T cells: a sorted CD56 or NKG2C T cell subset, CD4+ or CD8+ T cells, or bulk PBMC T cells (not recorded which). The receptor was isolated from a man aged 18 to 35 in good health. CDR3 in amino acids: CASRSGAEGETQYF.